The entry that follows covers one T cell receptor beta chain sequence. Its cognate antigen has yet to be identified. The input lacks base qualities; no much larger clone sits a single base away. The immunoSEQ Assay, a bias-controlled multiplex PCR, was used to amplify TCRbeta CDR3 regions from genomic DNA. Turning to the authors' computational methods: Within the assay, amplification of reference gene primers was used to estimate how many nucleated cells each sample contained. To quantify the absolute abundance of each unique TCRbeta CDR3 rearrangement, sequence reads were collapsed and filtered. For each sample, productive Simpson clonality was calculated as the square root of Simpson's diversity index across productive rearrangements. TCRdb carries this immuneACCESS record with in-frame sequences only. Its versions omit some clonotypes, under half of them owing to an unresolved V gene in the studies checked, with the rest unexplained. V, J and clone size are taken as reported in that table, and D and trimming were inferred from the DNA itself. This sample lists over 350,000 clones; just under 90% were detected once. The ten largest clones represent about 9.4% of the sample.

In the prospective study, participants were roughly 18 to 100 years old, resided in about two dozen geographic areas of the United States, and were enrolled through a virtual design. To assign participants to cohorts, the prospective study relied on clinical history that participants themselves reported in a screening survey and a study questionnaire. ImmuneRACE Cohort 3 recovered participants were defined by two consecutive negative NP/OP PCR tests, healthcare professional clearance, or symptom resolution. In the prospective study, whole blood, serum and a nasopharyngeal or oropharyngeal swab were collected from each participant by mobile phlebotomists. Prospective study participants could optionally give additional blood draws and questionnaires over a roughly 2-month period. Blood samples from the prospective study were shipped frozen or at room temperature prior to DNA extraction. The source of the sample is a study of blood T cell repertoires in COVID-19 (dated by TCRdb to 2020 to 2022). About the study as a whole: Collaborator samples came from the United States, Italy and Spain and covered acute and convalescent phases of COVID-19. HLA class I and class II types, where available, came from metadata supplied by the sample provider rather than from assay-based typing. The dataset comprised deeply sampled blood TCRbeta repertoires from subjects exposed to, actively infected with, or recovered from COVID-19. The samples were drawn from two sources: the first 160 participants of the ongoing ImmuneRACE study, and 1,200 or so subjects contributed by 6 global collaborators. The prospective study material was composed of cDNA or gDNA derived from T cells, B-cell-depleted T cells, or PBMCs. The sample metadata nearly always contained a de-identified subject ID, COVID-19 status, age in years and sex. The repertoires were released in a freely available public database meant as a resource for research on the immune response to SARS-CoV-2. The research as a whole found: The quantity of clinical and demographic metadata differed by source and by participant and was supplied without curation.

Looking up the germline V gene yields CDR1 SGHRS and CDR2 YFSETQ. The CDR3 has 18 amino acids, counting the end cysteine and phenylalanine. Here the CDR3 DNA is all that survives: 54 bases in frame from base 1. Trimming takes 2 bases off V and 0 bases off J; junction bases not matched to a gene: 9. Sequenced sample: PBMCs or T cells enriched from blood (not recorded which). The receptor comes from a woman aged 50 to 60 who had recovered from COVID-19. The V gene is TRBV5-1 and the J gene is TRBJ1-4; TRBD1 agrees with 8 junctional bases. Here is the DNA: TGCGCCAGCAGCTTCTCCCGACAGGGGAGGACAACTAATGAAAAACTGTTTTTT. Its coded protein is CASSFSRQGRTTNEKLFF.